Following are 29 T cell receptor beta chains from one sample sequenced in a study of control samples from healthy donors and cancer patients. The method was immunoSEQ multiplex PCR; TCRdb's version includes in-frame clones alone and lacks a portion of them. The sample yields 150,000 to 200,000 clones, about 94% seen once. Material: blood. The receptors were gathered from a woman in her twenties or thirties in good health.

The CDR3 protein is CASSKAHYQPQHF. DNA for the CDR3: TGTGCCAGCAGCAAGGCCCATTATCAGCCCCAGCATTTT. The chain employs TRBV12-3 or TRBV12-4 and TRBJ1-5; unclear D gene. This CDR3 is built from 13 residues. V was clipped by 6 bases and J by 5 bases, with 11 bases between them.

CDR3 bases: TGTGCCAGCAGCCAATTACTAGCGGGAGGGAGCACAGATACGCAGTATTTT. This translates into CASSQLLAGGSTDTQYF. This chain links TRBV4-2 with TRBJ2-3, with 13 bases lining up with TRBD2. V gave up 2 bases and J gave up 0 bases; unmatched junction bases: 2. The CDR3 contains 17 residues. Per germline, CDR1 LGHNA and CDR2 YNFKEQ.

About this clone: This sample also contains other DNA sequences that code for the same CDR3. V is TRBV19 and J is TRBJ2-7, with no clear D. V lost 1 base and J 3 bases, leaving 7 bases between the germline ends. The CDR3 runs 13 residues. Germline CDR1 reads LNHDA; CDR2 reads SQIVND (reference sequence). The CDR3 DNA sequence: TGTGCCAGTAGTATAGGGCGCCTCTACGAGCAGTACTTC. It encodes CASSIGRLYEQYF.

CDR3 in amino acids: CASSFGGRAYYNEQFF. For the CDR3, the DNA is TGTGCCAGCAGCTTCGGCGGGAGGGCGTATTACAATGAGCAGTTCTTC. This chain connects TRBV7-6 to TRBJ2-1; 9 bases fit TRBD2. V lost 3 bases, J lost 4 bases, and 7 bases stayed unmatched. The CDR3 extends over 16 amino acids. Germline lookup yields CDR1 SGHVS and CDR2 FNYEAQ.

The genes are TRBV4-1 and TRBJ1-2; TRBD1 aligns across 9 bases. Trimming removed 3 bases from V and 0 bases from J; junction bases left unmatched: 2. From germline, CDR1 is MGHRA and CDR2 YSYEKL. This CDR3 contains 15 residues. Here the CDR3 DNA reads TGCGCCAGCAGCCACGGGACAGGGCCTAACTATGGCTACACCTTC. This sequence encodes CASSHGTGPNYGYTF.

The CDR3 bases are TGTGCCAGCTCACCAAAAGGGACAGGGAACTACGAGCAGTACTTC. Its translation is CASSPKGTGNYEQYF. The V call is TRBV18, the J call TRBJ2-7; 9 positions match TRBD1. CDR1 and CDR2 from the germline V gene are KGHSH and LQKENI. J was trimmed by 3 bases and V by 2 bases; bases with no gene match: 5. This CDR3 comprises 15 residues.

The chain has TRBV5-1 and TRBJ2-1, with 9 nucleotides matching TRBD1. This CDR3 spans 15 amino acids. Germline V gene lookup returns CDR1 SGHRS and CDR2 YFSETQ. Trimming removed 3 bases from V and 7 bases from J; junction bases left unmatched: 8. This chain's CDR3 is CASSWPGQGLNEQFF. CDR3 bases: TGCGCCAGCAGCTGGCCGGGACAGGGATTGAATGAGCAGTTCTTC. Together with reference TRBV5-1 and TRBJ2-1, the CDR3 gives the full variable domain: KAGVTQTPRYLIKTRGQQVTLSCSPISGHRSVSWYQQTPGQGLQFLFEYFSETQRNKGNFPGRFSGRQFSNSRSEMNVSTLELGDSALYLCASSWPGQGLNEQFFGPGTRLTVL.

The rearrangement joins TRBV5-4 to TRBJ2-7, with D hard to call. Trimming left V 0 bases short and J 2 bases short, with 9 bases between. The CDR3 has 14 amino acids. The germline V gene encodes CDR1 SGHNT and CDR2 YYREEE (reference sequence). CDR3 loop: CASSLAPGTYEQYF. CDR3 bases: TGTGCCAGCAGCTTGGCCCCGGGTACCTACGAGCAGTACTTC.

This chain links TRBV3-1 (or the pseudogene TRBV3-2) with TRBJ1-3, with TRBD1 identical over 7 bases. Germline V lookup: CDR1 LGHDT, CDR2 YNNKEL (reference sequence). CDR3 length equals 16 residues. Germline trimming cut 0 bases from V and 4 bases from J; bases unmatched to any gene: 6. The CDR3 sequence: CASSQDRDRLGNTIYF. The CDR3, as DNA: TGTGCCAGCAGCCAAGATCGGGACAGATTAGGAAACACCATATATTTT.

The V gene is TRBV27, the J gene TRBJ1-2; D is perhaps TRBD1 (6 bases). The germline CDR1 and CDR2 sequences are MNHEY and SMNVEV (reference sequence). This CDR3 contains 13 residues. V lost 4 bases and J lost 7, with 13 bases in between. The CDR3 DNA is TGTGCCAGCAGTTCACGGGGACATTCTGGCTACACCTTC. This translates into CASSSRGHSGYTF.

V usage is TRBV21-1 and J usage is TRBJ2-1; the table assigns TRBD1, which was not confirmed against the DNA. TRBV21-1 represents a pseudogene. The CDR3 runs 14 residues. CDR3 sequence reads: CASTLGTAYNEQFF. The CDR3 region has the DNA TGTGCCAGCACCCTGGGGACAGCCTACAATGAGCAGTTCTTC.

A single count supports this clone. The rearrangement links TRBV7-2 to TRBJ2-5, with TRBD1 matching over 7 bases. This CDR3 spans 13 amino acids. The junction had 5 bases not matched to a gene; V was cut back by 6 bases and J by 4 bases. Germline V CDR1 and CDR2: SGHTA, FQGNSA. CDR3 coding DNA: TGTGCCAGCAGTTCCTACAGGGGAGAGACCCAGTACTTC. Its translation is CASSSYRGETQYF.

The rearrangement uses TRBV6-4 and TRBJ2-2, with D unresolved. Germline V CDR1 and CDR2: MRHNA, SNTAGT. Trimming took 0 bases from V and 4 from J, leaving 15 bases between them. The CDR3 is 17 amino acids. The CDR3 DNA is TGTGCCAGCAGTGACTCACCCCGATGGCAGATCACCGGGGAGCTGTTTTTT. It specifies CASSDSPRWQITGELFF.

About this clone: Other DNA sequences of this sample code for an identical CDR3. The J gene is TRBJ1-5, the V gene TRBV28; D is undetermined. CDR1 and CDR2 from the germline V gene are MDHEN and SYDVKM. This CDR3 spans 12 amino acids. V shed 1 base and J shed 9 bases, with 7 bases lying between them. CDR3 residues: CASSLSGLPQHF. In DNA form, the CDR3 reads TGTGCCAGCAGTTTATCCGGTCTGCCCCAGCATTTT. Using reference TRBV28 and TRBJ1-5 for the parts outside the CDR3, the full variable domain is DVKVTQSSRYLVKRTGEKVFLECVQDMDHENMFWYRQDPGLGLRLIYFSYDVKMKEKGDIPEGYSVSREKKERFSLILESASTNQTSMYLCASSLSGLPQHFGDGTRLSIL.

As regards this clone: One end of the junction is discordant with germline, which a read error may explain. The CDR3 DNA sequence: TGTGCCAGCAGCTTAGCGGTGGGAGTCTACGATGAGCAGTTCTTC. It specifies CASSLAVGVYDEQFF. This chain uses TRBV7-2 with TRBJ2-1, with D perhaps matching TRBD2 (5 bases). The CDR3 spans 15 residues. CDR1 and CDR2 (germline): SGHTA, FQGNSA.

The V and J genes are TRBV28 and TRBJ1-3; D is perhaps TRBD1 (6 bases). The germline V gene encodes CDR1 MDHEN and CDR2 SYDVKM. This CDR3 is 16 amino acids long. Trimming stripped 8 bases from V and 2 bases from J, with 19 bases between. The CDR3 region is CASSTPRGRTGNTIYF. Here the CDR3 DNA reads TGTGCCAGCTCAACCCCCCGGGGGCGTACTGGAAACACCATATATTTT. Variable domain in full (rest from reference TRBV28 and TRBJ1-3): DVKVTQSSRYLVKRTGEKVFLECVQDMDHENMFWYRQDPGLGLRLIYFSYDVKMKEKGDIPEGYSVSREKKERFSLILESASTNQTSMYLCASSTPRGRTGNTIYFGEGSWLTVV.

The rearrangement links TRBV27 to TRBJ1-6, with D possibly TRBD1 on 5 matching bases. Germline lookup yields CDR1 MNHEY and CDR2 SMNVEV (reference sequence). Trimming left V 6 bases short and J 0 bases short, with 27 bases between. The CDR3 totals 21 residues. The CDR3, as DNA: TGTGCCAGCAGAAATACCCCACTTTTGGGGGAAACGGGCTCCTATAATTCACCCCTCCACTTT. Protein: CASRNTPLLGETGSYNSPLHF.

J is TRBJ2-4 and V is TRBV19, with 7 bases lining up with TRBD2. Trimming removed 7 bases from V and 0 bases from J; junction bases left unmatched: 15. The CDR3 runs 18 residues. Germline values: CDR1 LNHDA, CDR2 SQIVND (reference sequence). As DNA, the CDR3 is TGTGCCAGTACCGAACGGGGAAAAGCGGGATTAGCCAAAAACATTCAGTACTTC. Translating gives CASTERGKAGLAKNIQYF.

The V call is TRBV5-6, the J call TRBJ2-1; unclear D gene. The V gene's germline CDR1 is SGHDT and CDR2 YYEEEE. The CDR3 covers 15 residues. Deletions cut 0 bases from V and 10 bases from J, with 17 bases between. The CDR3 is CASSLGYASLGEQFF. The DNA for the CDR3 is TGTGCCAGCAGCTTGGGTTATGCGTCGCTAGGCGAGCAGTTCTTC. The whole variable domain, filled in from reference TRBV5-6 and TRBJ2-1, reads DAGVTQSPTHLIKTRGQQVTLRCSPKSGHDTVSWYQQALGQGPQFIFQYYEEEERQRGNFPDRFSGHQFPNYSSELNVNALLLGDSALYLCASSLGYASLGEQFFGPGTRLTVL.

This chain joins TRBV19 and TRBJ1-3; D not certain. CDR1 and CDR2 from the germline V gene are LNHDA and SQIVND (reference sequence). Trimming left V 4 bases short and J 0 bases short, with 7 bases between. The CDR3 has 14 residues. CDR3 nucleotide sequence: TGTGCCAGTAGTAAGGACCACTCTGGAAACACCATATATTTT. Translated, it gives CASSKDHSGNTIYF.

The V gene is TRBV7-2, the J gene TRBJ2-7; TRBD2 aligns across 8 bases. CDR1 is SGHTA, CDR2 FQGNSA, per germline. V shed 3 bases and J 5 bases; nucleotides not matched to a gene: 12. The CDR3 is 16 residues long. CDR3 protein: CASSLTPSGRHHEQYF. In DNA form, the CDR3 reads TGTGCCAGCAGCTTGACCCCTAGCGGGCGACACCACGAGCAGTACTTC.

The CDR3 bases are TGTGCCAGCAGTTTAGAGCGGGAGTGGTCCTACGAGCAGTACTTC. Translated, it gives CASSLEREWSYEQYF. The J gene is TRBJ2-7, the V gene TRBV28; 8 positions agree with TRBD2. The CDR3 is made up of 15 amino acids. V was clipped by 2 bases and J by 1 base; unmatched bases: 4. The germline V gene encodes CDR1 MDHEN and CDR2 SYDVKM. Complete variable domain (other parts from reference TRBV28 and TRBJ2-7): DVKVTQSSRYLVKRTGEKVFLECVQDMDHENMFWYRQDPGLGLRLIYFSYDVKMKEKGDIPEGYSVSREKKERFSLILESASTNQTSMYLCASSLEREWSYEQYFGPGTRLTVT.

The J gene is TRBJ1-5, the V gene TRBV6-5; tentative D call: TRBD1 (6 bases). Per germline, CDR1 MNHEY and CDR2 SVGAGI. Trimming took 0 bases from V and 7 from J, leaving 13 bases between them. The CDR3 has 15 amino acids. The CDR3 region has the DNA TGTGCCAGCAGTTACTCAACAGGGCCGGGGCAGCCCCAGCATTTT. Its protein product is CASSYSTGPGQPQHF.

The rearrangement uses TRBV19 and TRBJ1-5; no firm D call. In germline, CDR1 is LNHDA, CDR2 SQIVND (reference sequence). V shed 3 bases and J shed 1 base, with 13 bases lying between them. The CDR3 totals 16 residues. As DNA, the CDR3 is TGTGCCAGTAGTATTACAGTTCGAGGGAGCAATCAGCCCCAGCATTTT. This sequence encodes CASSITVRGSNQPQHF.

The V call is TRBV14, the J call TRBJ2-1; weak D call: TRBD1 (6 bases). CDR1 is SGHDN and CDR2 is FVKESK in the germline V gene. The CDR3 is made up of 15 amino acids. V dropped 3 bases and J dropped 4 bases, with 13 bases sitting between them. CDR3 sequence (DNA): TGTGCCAGCAGCCATCTGGAACAGGGATACAATGAGCAGTTCTTC. It specifies CASSHLEQGYNEQFF.

This chain links TRBV5-1 with TRBJ2-3; D gene uncertain. V was pared by 0 bases and J by 0 bases, with 8 bases between. CDR1 is SGHRS, CDR2 YFSETQ, per germline. This CDR3 is built from 15 residues. CDR3 in DNA: TGCGCCAGCAGCTTGGCCCGGGTCAGCACAGATACGCAGTATTTT. Protein sequence: CASSLARVSTDTQYF.

V gene TRBV2 combines with J gene TRBJ2-7, with TRBD2 matching over 13 bases. Germline values: CDR1 SNHLY, CDR2 FYNNEI. V shed 6 bases, J shed 5 bases, and the junction held 10 bases outside the gene matches. There are 16 residues in the CDR3. The CDR3 sequence: CASSRGWGTSGNEQYF. CDR3 sequence (DNA): TGTGCCAGCAGCCGCGGTTGGGGGACTAGCGGGAACGAGCAGTACTTC. The whole variable domain, remainder taken from reference TRBV2 and TRBJ2-7, is EPEVTQTPSHQVTQMGQEVILRCVPISNHLYFYWYRQILGQKVEFLVSFYNNEISEKSEIFDDQFSVERPDGSNFTLKIRSTKLEDSAMYFCASSRGWGTSGNEQYFGPGTRLTVT.

Only one count was recorded for this clone. The rearrangement links TRBV28 to TRBJ1-6; D perhaps matches TRBD1 (5 bases). Germline V gene lookup returns CDR1 MDHEN and CDR2 SYDVKM. The CDR3 runs 15 residues. The V and J ends lost 5 bases and 9 bases respectively, with 17 bases between them. This chain's CDR3 is CASSMARGLISPLHF. DNA for the CDR3: TGTGCCAGCAGTATGGCGCGGGGGTTGATTTCACCCCTCCACTTT.

V and J are TRBV6-4 and TRBJ2-3; TRBD1 is a possible D gene (5 bases). This CDR3 is built from 14 residues. With 6 bases removed from V and 2 bases from J, the gap between germline ends came to 12 bases. CDR1 MRHNA and CDR2 SNTAGT come from the germline V gene. CDR3 in DNA: TGTGCCAGCAGCCAGGGCGGTGACACAGATACGCAGTATTTT. Translated: CASSQGGDTDTQYF.